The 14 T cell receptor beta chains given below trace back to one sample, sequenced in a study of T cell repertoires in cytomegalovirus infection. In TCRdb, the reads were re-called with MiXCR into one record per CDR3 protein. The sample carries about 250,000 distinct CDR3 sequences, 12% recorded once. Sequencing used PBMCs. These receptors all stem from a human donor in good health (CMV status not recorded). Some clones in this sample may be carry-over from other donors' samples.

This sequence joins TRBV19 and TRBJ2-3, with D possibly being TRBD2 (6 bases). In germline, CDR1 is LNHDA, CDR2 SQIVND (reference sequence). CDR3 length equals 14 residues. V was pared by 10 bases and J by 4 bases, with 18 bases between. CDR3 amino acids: CANPGEGGADTQYF. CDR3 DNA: TGTGCCAATCCGGGGGAAGGTGGTGCAGATACGCAGTATTTT.

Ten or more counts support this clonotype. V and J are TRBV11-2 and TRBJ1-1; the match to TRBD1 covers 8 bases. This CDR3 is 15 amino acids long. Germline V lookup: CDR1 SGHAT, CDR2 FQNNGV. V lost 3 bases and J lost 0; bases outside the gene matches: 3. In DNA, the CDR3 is TGTGCCAGCAGCTTTGGGACAGGATTGAACACTGAAGCTTTCTTT. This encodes CASSFGTGLNTEAFF. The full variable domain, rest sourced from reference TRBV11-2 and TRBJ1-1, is EAGVAQSPRYKIIEKRQSVAFWCNPISGHATLYWYQQILGQGPKLLIQFQNNGVVDDSQLPKDRFSAERLKGVDSTLKIQPAKLEDSAVYLCASSFGTGLNTEAFFGQGTRLTVV.

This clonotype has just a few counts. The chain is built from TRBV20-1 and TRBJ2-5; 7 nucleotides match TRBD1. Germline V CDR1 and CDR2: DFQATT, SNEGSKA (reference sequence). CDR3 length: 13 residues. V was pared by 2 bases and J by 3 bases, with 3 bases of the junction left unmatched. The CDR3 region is CSARPTGEETQYF. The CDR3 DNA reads TGCAGTGCTAGACCCACAGGGGAAGAGACCCAGTACTTC.

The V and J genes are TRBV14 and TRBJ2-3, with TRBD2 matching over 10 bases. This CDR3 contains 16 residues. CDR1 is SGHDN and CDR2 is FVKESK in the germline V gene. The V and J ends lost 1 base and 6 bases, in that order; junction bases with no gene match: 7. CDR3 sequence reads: CASSQGASGRWDTQYF. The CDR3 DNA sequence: TGTGCCAGCAGCCAAGGGGCTAGCGGGAGATGGGATACGCAGTATTTT.

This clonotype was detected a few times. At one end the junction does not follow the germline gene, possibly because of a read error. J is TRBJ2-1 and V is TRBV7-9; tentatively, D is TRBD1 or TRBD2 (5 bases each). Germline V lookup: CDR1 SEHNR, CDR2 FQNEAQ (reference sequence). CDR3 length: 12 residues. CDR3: CASSLADTPGGF. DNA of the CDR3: TGTGCCAGCAGCTTAGCGGACACACCCGGAGGCTTC.

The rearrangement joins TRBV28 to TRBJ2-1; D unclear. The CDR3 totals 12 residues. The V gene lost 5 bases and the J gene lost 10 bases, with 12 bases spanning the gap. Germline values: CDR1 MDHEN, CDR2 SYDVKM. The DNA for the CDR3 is TGTGCCAGCAGTAGCCTCCTAAGGGAGCAGTTCTTC. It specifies CASSSLLREQFF.

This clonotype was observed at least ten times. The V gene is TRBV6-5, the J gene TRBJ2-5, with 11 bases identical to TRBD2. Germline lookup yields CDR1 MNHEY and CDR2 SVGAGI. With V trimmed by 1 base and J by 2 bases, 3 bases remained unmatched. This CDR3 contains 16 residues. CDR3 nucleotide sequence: TGTGCCAGCAGTTACTGGGGACTAGCGGAACAAGAGACCCAGTACTTC. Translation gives CASSYWGLAEQETQYF.

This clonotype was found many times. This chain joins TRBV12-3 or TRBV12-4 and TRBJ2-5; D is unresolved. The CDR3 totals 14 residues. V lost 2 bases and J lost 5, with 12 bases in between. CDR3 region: CASSLNGAGETQYF. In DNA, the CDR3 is TGTGCCAGCAGTTTAAACGGCGCCGGGGAGACCCAGTACTTC.

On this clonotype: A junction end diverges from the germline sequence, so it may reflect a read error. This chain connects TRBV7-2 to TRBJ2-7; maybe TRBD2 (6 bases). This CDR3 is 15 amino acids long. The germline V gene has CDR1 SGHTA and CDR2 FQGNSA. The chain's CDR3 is CASRLAGGGNYEQYF. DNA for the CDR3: TGTGCCAGCAGGTTAGCAGGCGGCGGGAACTACGAGCAGTACTTC.

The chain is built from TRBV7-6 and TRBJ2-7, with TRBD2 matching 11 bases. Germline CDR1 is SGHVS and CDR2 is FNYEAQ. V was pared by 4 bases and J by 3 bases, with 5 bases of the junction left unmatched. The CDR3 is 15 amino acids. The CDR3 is CASSSASGGYYEQYF. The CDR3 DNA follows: TGTGCCAGCAGCTCCGCTAGCGGGGGGTACTACGAGCAGTACTTC.

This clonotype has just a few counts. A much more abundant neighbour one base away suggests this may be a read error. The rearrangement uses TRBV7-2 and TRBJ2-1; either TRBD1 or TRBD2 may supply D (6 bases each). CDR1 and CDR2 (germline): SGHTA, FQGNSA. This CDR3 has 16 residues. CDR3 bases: TGTGCCAGCAGTTTATGGGGGGCGAGCTCCTACAATGTGCAGTTCTTC. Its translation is CASSLWGASSYNVQFF.

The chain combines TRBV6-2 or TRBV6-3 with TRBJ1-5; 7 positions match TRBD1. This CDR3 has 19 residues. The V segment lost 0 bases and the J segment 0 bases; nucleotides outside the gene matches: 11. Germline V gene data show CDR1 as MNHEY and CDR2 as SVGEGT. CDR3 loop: CASSYSFTDRVNSNQPQHF. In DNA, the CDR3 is TGTGCCAGCAGTTACTCGTTCACCGACAGGGTGAATAGCAATCAGCCCCAGCATTTT.

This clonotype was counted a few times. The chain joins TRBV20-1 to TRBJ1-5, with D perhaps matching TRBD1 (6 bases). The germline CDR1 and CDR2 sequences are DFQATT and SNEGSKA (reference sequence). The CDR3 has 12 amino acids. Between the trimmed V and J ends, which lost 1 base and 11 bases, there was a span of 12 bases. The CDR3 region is CSARGLGTSQHF. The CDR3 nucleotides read TGCAGTGCTAGAGGGTTAGGGACATCCCAGCATTTT.

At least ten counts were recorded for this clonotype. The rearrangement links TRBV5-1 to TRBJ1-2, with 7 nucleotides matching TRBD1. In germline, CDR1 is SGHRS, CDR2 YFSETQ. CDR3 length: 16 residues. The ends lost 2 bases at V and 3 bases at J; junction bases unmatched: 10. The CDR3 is CASSFREQGYDYGYTF. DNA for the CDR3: TGCGCCAGCAGCTTCCGGGAACAGGGGTACGACTATGGCTACACCTTC.